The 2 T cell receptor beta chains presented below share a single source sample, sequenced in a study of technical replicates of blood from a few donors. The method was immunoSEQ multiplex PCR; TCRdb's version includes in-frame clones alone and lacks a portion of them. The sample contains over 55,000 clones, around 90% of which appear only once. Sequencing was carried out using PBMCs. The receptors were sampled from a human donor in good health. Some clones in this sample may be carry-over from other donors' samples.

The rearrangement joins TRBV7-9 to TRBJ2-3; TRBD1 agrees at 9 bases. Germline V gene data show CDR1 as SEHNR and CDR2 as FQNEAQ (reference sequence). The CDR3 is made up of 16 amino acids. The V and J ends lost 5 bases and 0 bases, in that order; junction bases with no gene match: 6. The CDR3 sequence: CASSKGDRDSTDTQYF. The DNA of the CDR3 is TGTGCCAGCAGCAAAGGGGACAGGGATAGCACAGATACGCAGTATTTT.

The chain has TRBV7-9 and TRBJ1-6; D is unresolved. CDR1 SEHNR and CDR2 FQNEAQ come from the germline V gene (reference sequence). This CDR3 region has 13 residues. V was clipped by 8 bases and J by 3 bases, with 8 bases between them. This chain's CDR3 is CASQEDYNSPLHF. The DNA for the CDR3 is TGTGCCAGCCAGGAAGACTATAATTCACCCCTCCACTTT. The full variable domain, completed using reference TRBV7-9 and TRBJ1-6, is DTGVSQNPRHKITKRGQNVTFRCDPISEHNRLYWYRQTLGQGPEFLTYFQNEAQLEKSRLLSDRFSAERPKGSFSTLEIQRTEQGDSAMYLCASQEDYNSPLHFGNGTRLTVT.